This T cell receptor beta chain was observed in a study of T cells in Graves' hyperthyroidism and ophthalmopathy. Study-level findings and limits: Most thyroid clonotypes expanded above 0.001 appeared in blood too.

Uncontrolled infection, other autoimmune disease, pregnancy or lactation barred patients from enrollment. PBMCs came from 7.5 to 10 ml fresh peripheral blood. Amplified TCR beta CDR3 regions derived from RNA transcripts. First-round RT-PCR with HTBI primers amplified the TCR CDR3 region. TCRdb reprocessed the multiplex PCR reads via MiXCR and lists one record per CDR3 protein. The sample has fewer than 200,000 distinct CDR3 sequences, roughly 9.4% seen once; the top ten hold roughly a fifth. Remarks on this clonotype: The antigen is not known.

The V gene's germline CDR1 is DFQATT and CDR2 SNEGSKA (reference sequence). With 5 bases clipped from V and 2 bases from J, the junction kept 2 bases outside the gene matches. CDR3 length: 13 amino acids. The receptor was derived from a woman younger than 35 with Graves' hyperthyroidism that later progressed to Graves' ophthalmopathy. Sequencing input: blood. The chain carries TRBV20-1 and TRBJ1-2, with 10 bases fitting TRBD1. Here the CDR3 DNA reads TGCAGTGCTTGGGACAGGGGCAACTATGGCTACACCTTC. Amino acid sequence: CSAWDRGNYGYTF.